This T cell receptor (beta chain) was identified in a study of blood T cell repertoires in COVID-19. The authors' processing: The assay estimated nucleated cells by amplifying reference gene primers. The method was immunoSEQ multiplex PCR; TCRdb's version includes in-frame clones alone and lacks a portion of them. Clone size and V and J calls were adopted from that table, with D and trimming inferred from the DNA. The sample lists over 120,000 clones; 84% were seen once. The CDR3 totals 16 residues. Germline V lookup: CDR1 KGHSH, CDR2 LQKENI. Trimming took off 2 bases at V and 4 bases at J, with 17 bases between the two ends.

The TCR was taken from a human donor in a cohort sampled during active COVID-19. The chain employs TRBV18 and TRBJ1-1, with D perhaps TRBD1 (5 bases). The source material was peripheral blood. The CDR3 DNA is TGTGCCAGCTCACCAGGGGTGGCAGGGAGGGTCACTGAAGCTTTCTTT. Translation gives CASSPGVAGRVTEAFF. The variable domain in full, completed from reference TRBV18 and TRBJ1-1, reads NAGVMQNPRHLVRRRGQEARLRCSPMKGHSHVYWYRQLPEEGLKFMVYLQKENIIDESGMPKERFSAEFPKEGPSILRIQQVVRGDSAAYFCASSPGVAGRVTEAFFGQGTRLTVV.